These T cell receptor beta chains were read from a single sample in a study of radiotherapy plus CTLA-4 blockade in lung cancer. Assay used: immunoSEQ multiplex PCR; TCRdb lists only in-frame clones, some missing. Among tens of thousands of clones listed, around 77% were seen once. Sequenced here: peripheral blood, sampled from a patient treated with radiotherapy plus ipilimumab. The receptors originated from a human donor with non-small cell lung cancer who had a complete response to radiotherapy plus ipilimumab. The CDR3 runs from the conserved cysteine through the conserved F or W. A D gene is named only where the DNA matches it firmly. For some rows the clone size is stated as once, few or many, or as a class when expanded; others skip it.

TRBJ1-1	NA	TRBV18	NA	TGTGCCAGCTCACCAAAAGCTAACACTGAAGCTTTCTTT	CASSPKANTEAFF
TRBJ2-6	NA	TRBV7-9	few	TGTGCCAGCAGCTTGAACCAGGGTGGGGGGGCCAACGTCCTGACTTTC	CASSLNQGGGANVLTF
TRBJ2-7	TRBD1	TRBV28	medium-sized	TGTGCCAGCAGGGGACAGGGAGGCTACGAGCAGTACTTC	CASRGQGGYEQYF
TRBJ2-2	TRBD2	TRBV28	NA	TGTGCCAGCCTCCCGGGGGGGGGAGCCGGGGAGCTGTTTTTT	CASLPGGGAGELFF
TRBJ1-1	NA	TRBV7-9	NA	TGTGCCAGCAGCTTGGGGGGGACCACTGAAGCTTTCTTT	CASSLGGTTEAFF
TRBJ2-7	NA	TRBV6-1	NA	TGTGCCAGCAGATGGACACAGAGCTCCTACGAGCAGTACTTC	CASRWTQSSYEQYF
TRBJ2-3	TRBD2	TRBV7-2	NA	TGTGCCAGCAGCCGAGTACGCAGCGCCAGCGGGGGGGCAGATACGCAGTATTTT	CASSRVRSASGGADTQYF
TRBJ2-7	TRBD1	TRBV2	NA	TGTGCCAGCAGTGAAGCGGGGAGGGGGACAGGGGGCCTCTACGAGCAGTACTTC	CASSEAGRGTGGLYEQYF
TRBJ2-3	NA	TRBV21-1	NA	TGTGCCAGCAGCAAAGTGGGACAGAGCACAGATACGCAGTATTTT	CASSKVGQSTDTQYF
TRBJ1-2	TRBD1	TRBV30	NA	TGTGCCTGGAGACCGGGACAGGGGGTCGGCTACACCTTC	CAWRPGQGVGYTF
TRBJ2-2	NA	TRBV4-2	few	TGTGCCAGCAGCCAAGATTGGGTGCCGAGGAGCCTCTACACCGGGGAGCTGTTTTTT	CASSQDWVPRSLYTGELFF
TRBJ1-5	TRBD1	TRBV6-6	NA	TGTGCCAGCAGCGAAAGACAGGGCCTATCCAATCAGCCCCAGCATTTT	CASSERQGLSNQPQHF
TRBJ2-3	TRBD2	TRBV4-1	NA	TGCGCCAGCAGCCAGAAGGAGCGGGAGGCCTTTTACGGGGGCACAGATACGCAGTATTTT	CASSQKEREAFYGGTDTQYF
TRBJ2-5	NA	TRBV5-4	NA	TGTGCCAGCAGTCCAATGGTTGGCGGCCAAGAGACCCAGTACTTC	CASSPMVGGQETQYF
TRBJ1-2	NA	TRBV6-5	few	TGTGCCAGCAGTCGGGGGGGAAGATATGGCTACACCTTC	CASSRGGRYGYTF
TRBJ1-5	NA	TRBV19	few	TGTGCCAGTAGTATAGGGGCCGGACGGTTAGGGGGTCAGCCCCAGCATTTT	CASSIGAGRLGGQPQHF
TRBJ2-7	NA	TRBV7-6	NA	TGTGCCAGCAGCCCCAGAAGGGGTGGGCTGCGGAGCTCCTACGAGCAGTACTTC	CASSPRRGGLRSSYEQYF
TRBJ2-3	TRBD2	TRBV7-2	NA	TGTGCCAGCAGCTTAGTTAGCGGGGGCCGGGTAGGTACGCAGTATTTT	CASSLVSGGRVGTQYF
TRBJ2-7	NA	TRBV15	NA	TGTGCCACCAGCAGAGCGGGGTACGAGCAGTACTTC	CATSRAGYEQYF
TRBJ1-5	NA	TRBV5-1	NA	TGCGCCAGCAGCTTGGGGGCACAAAATCAGCCCCAGCATTTT	CASSLGAQNQPQHF
TRBJ1-1	NA	TRBV11-2	NA	TGTGCCAGCAGGATTTTTGGGGGAGGGGTCGGGACTGAAGCTTTCTTT	CASRIFGGGVGTEAFF
TRBJ2-2	TRBD1	TRBV30	NA	TGTGCCTGGAAAGAACAGGGGGGACCCGGGGAGCTGTTTTTT	CAWKEQGGPGELFF
TRBJ1-2	TRBD1	TRBV14	medium-sized	TGTGCCAGCAGCACCGGGACAGCATATGGCTACACCTTC	CASSTGTAYGYTF
TRBJ2-5	NA	TRBV7-2	NA	TGTGCCAGCAGCTCGGCCCTGGGCGAGACCCAGTACTTC	CASSSALGETQYF
TRBJ2-7	NA	TRBV12-2	once	TGTGCAAGTCGCTTGTTTGGGAAGCGGTCCTACGAGCAGTACTTC	CASRLFGKRSYEQYF
TRBJ1-6	NA	TRBV5-6	once	TGTGCCAGCAGCTCGGGACACCCTAATTCACCCCTCCACTTT	CASSSGHPNSPLHF
TRBJ1-6	TRBD1	TRBV2	NA	TGTGCCAGCAGTGAAGGACAGGGGAAGGTTTATCTCCTCCACTTT	CASSEGQGKVYLLHF
TRBJ2-5	NA	TRBV7-2	NA	TGTGCCAGCAGCTTATCCGCGACGGGAGCAAAGGAGACCCAGTACTTC	CASSLSATGAKETQYF
TRBJ1-1	NA	TRBV6-5	once	TGTGCCAGCAGCCCGGGAGAGGGGTGGGCTGAAGCTTTCTTT	CASSPGEGWAEAFF
TRBJ2-7	TRBD2	TRBV6-5	few	TGTGCCAGCAGTTACGGGGCGGGGGGCCCCTACGAGCAGTACTTC	CASSYGAGGPYEQYF
TRBJ2-1	NA	TRBV5-3	once	TGTGCCAGAAGCCCGGCCAGGAGGGCTACCAATGAGCAGTTCTTC	CARSPARRATNEQFF
TRBJ1-2	NA	TRBV19	NA	TGTGCCAGTACAAATAACTATGGCTACACCTTC	CASTNNYGYTF
TRBJ2-7	TRBD2	TRBV10-2	NA	TGCGCCAGCAGTGAGTCGGCTAGCGGGAGCTCCTACGAGCAGTACTTC	CASSESASGSSYEQYF
TRBJ2-7	TRBD1	TRBV28	NA	TGTGCCAGCAGTTTTGCCGGACAGGGTTTGGCCTACGAGCAGTACTTC	CASSFAGQGLAYEQYF
TRBJ2-1	TRBD2	TRBV5-1	NA	TGCGCCAGCAGCTTAGCGGGGGAGGGGCAGTTCTTC	CASSLAGEGQFF
TRBJ2-1	TRBD2	TRBV4-1	NA	TGCGCCAGCAGCCAAGCTGTGACTAGCGGGGGACTCTACAATGAGCAGTTCTTC	CASSQAVTSGGLYNEQFF
TRBJ2-2	NA	TRBV7-9	NA	TGTGCCAGCAACCAAGGTTATAGGGGCCAGTACACCGGGGAGCTGTTTTTT	CASNQGYRGQYTGELFF
TRBJ2-5	NA	TRBV10-1	NA	TGCGCCAGCAGTGAGTCGGTCAGGGGATGGGAGACCCAGTACTTC	CASSESVRGWETQYF
TRBJ2-7	TRBD1	TRBV19	NA	TGTGCCAGTAGTACGACCGGGACAGGGCCCTACGAGCAGTACTTC	CASSTTGTGPYEQYF
TRBJ2-7	NA	TRBV18	NA	TGTGCCAGCTCACCAAACAAATACTCCTACGAGCAGTACTTC	CASSPNKYSYEQYF
TRBJ1-5	TRBD1	TRBV5-6	NA	TGTGCCAGCAGCCCTAGTGGGGACAGGGGGAGTCAGCCCCAGCATTTT	CASSPSGDRGSQPQHF
TRBJ2-6	TRBD1	TRBV19	NA	TGTGCCAGTAGTAGGGACAGTTTGGGACCCTCTGGGGCCAACGTCCTGACTTTC	CASSRDSLGPSGANVLTF
TRBJ2-3	TRBD2	TRBV10-1	once	TGCGCCAGCAGTGGGGGACTAGCGGGGTTGGGCACGCAGTATTTT	CASSGGLAGLGTQYF
TRBJ1-5	TRBD1	TRBV4-1	few	TGCGCCAGCAGCCAAGGGACAGGGGAGATGGGGTGGGCCCAGCATTTT	CASSQGTGEMGWAQHF
TRBJ2-1	TRBD1	TRBV28	NA	TGTGCCAGCAGCACCGGGACAGCCGCGTCTTTGGGCAATGAGCAGTTCTTC	CASSTGTAASLGNEQFF
TRBJ1-3	NA	TRBV18	NA	TGTGCCAGCTCTCCTAATTATTTTACATCGGAGTCGAGCTCTGGAAACACCATATATTTT	CASSPNYFTSESSSGNTIYF
TRBJ1-4	TRBD1	TRBV7-9	few	TGTGCCAGCAGCGGAACCGGGACAGGGATAAATGAAAAACTGTTTTTT	CASSGTGTGINEKLFF
TRBJ2-7	TRBD2	TRBV6-5	NA	TGTGCCAGCAGGGCTTACTCGCGGGGGACCTACGAGCAGTACTTC	CASRAYSRGTYEQYF
TRBJ1-4	TRBD1	TRBV6-1	NA	TGTGCCAGCAGGGTGGACAGGGGGCATAATGAAAAACTGTTTTTT	CASRVDRGHNEKLFF
TRBJ2-7	TRBD1	TRBV10-3	NA	TGTGCCATCAGTTGGACAGGGAGCTACGAGCAGTACTTC	CAISWTGSYEQYF
TRBJ2-3	NA	TRBV13	few	TGTGCCAGCAGCGCCCTTTCCGTAAGAGGCACAGATACGCAGTATTTT	CASSALSVRGTDTQYF